There are a few counts of the clone carrying this T cell receptor beta chain. Authors' methods: Reference gene primer amplification in the assay estimated nucleated cell counts. Method: immunoSEQ multiplex PCR; TCRdb's copy keeps in-frame clones and lacks some. The V and J calls and clone size were taken over from that table, and D and trimming were inferred from the DNA. Of 290,000 or so clones in the sample, roughly 90% were seen once. This sample is drawn from a study of blood T cell repertoires in COVID-19. Across the study: COVID-19 samples, acute and convalescent, were from the United States, Italy and Spain. Sources were T cells, B-cell-depleted T cells, or PBMCs; the material itself was cDNA or gDNA.

V was shortened by 6 bases and J by 11 bases, with 11 bases between the two germline ends. Germline-derived CDR1 and CDR2 are LNHDA and SQIVND (reference sequence). The CDR3 covers 12 residues. V gene TRBV19 combines with J gene TRBJ1-6; D call uncertain. Sequencing was carried out using peripheral blood. The clonotype originates from a young man with active or convalescent COVID-19. The CDR3 DNA sequence: TGTGCCAGTAGAGAACAGTCAGCACCCCTCCACTTT. Its protein is CASREQSAPLHF.